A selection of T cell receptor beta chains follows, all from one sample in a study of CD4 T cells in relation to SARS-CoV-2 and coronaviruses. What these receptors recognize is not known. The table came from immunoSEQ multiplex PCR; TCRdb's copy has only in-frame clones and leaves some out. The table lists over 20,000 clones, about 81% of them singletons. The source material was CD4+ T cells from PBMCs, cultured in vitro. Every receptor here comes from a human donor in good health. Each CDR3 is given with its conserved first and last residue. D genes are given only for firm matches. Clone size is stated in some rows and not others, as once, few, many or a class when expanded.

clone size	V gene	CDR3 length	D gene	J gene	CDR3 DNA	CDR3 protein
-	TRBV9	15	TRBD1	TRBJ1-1	TGTGCCAGCAGCGTTGAACAGGGGGCCAGGCCCGGGGCTTTCTTT	CASSVEQGARPGAFF
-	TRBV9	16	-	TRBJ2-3	TGTGCCAGCACCCATGGTAGGCAAGACGGAGAAGATACGCAGTATTTT	CASTHGRQDGEDTQYF
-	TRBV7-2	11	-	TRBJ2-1	TGTGCCAGCAGCTTCCACAATGAGCAGTTCTTC	CASSFHNEQFF
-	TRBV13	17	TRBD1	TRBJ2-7	TGTGCCAGCAGCCTCGGACGTTGGGACAGGGGAATTTACGAGCAGTACTTC	CASSLGRWDRGIYEQYF
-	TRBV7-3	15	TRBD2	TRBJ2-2	TGTGCCAGCAGCTTCCTCGGACTAGCGTCCGGGGAGCTGTTTTTT	CASSFLGLASGELFF
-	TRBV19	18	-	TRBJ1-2	TGTGCCAGTAGGGCCCACGGGGGGGGGTCTACACCTAACTATGGCTACACCTTC	CASRAHGGGSTPNYGYTF
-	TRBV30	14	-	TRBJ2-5	TGTGCCTGGAGCGTACAGGGTAAGGGACAGACCCAGTACTTC	CAWSVQGKGQTQYF
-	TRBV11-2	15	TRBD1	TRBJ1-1	TGTGCCAGCAGCTCCCTGACAGGGGCGAACACTGAAGCTTTCTTT	CASSSLTGANTEAFF
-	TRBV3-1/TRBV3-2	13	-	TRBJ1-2	TGTGCCAGCAGCTTTAAGGCTAACTATGGCTACACCTTC	CASSFKANYGYTF
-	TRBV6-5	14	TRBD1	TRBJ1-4	TGTGCCAGCAGACCCGGACAGGGGAGGGAAAAACTGTTTTTT	CASRPGQGREKLFF
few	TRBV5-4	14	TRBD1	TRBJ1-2	TGTGCCAGCAGGCGGACAGGGGGAGCCTATGGCTACACCTTC	CASRRTGGAYGYTF
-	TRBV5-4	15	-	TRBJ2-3	TGTGCCAGCAGCTTACCGGGCGCGGGCACAGATACGCAGTATTTT	CASSLPGAGTDTQYF
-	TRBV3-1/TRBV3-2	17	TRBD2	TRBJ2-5	TGTGCCAGCAGCCAAGATCCGTCTAGCGGGGCTCAAGAGACCCAGTACTTC	CASSQDPSSGAQETQYF
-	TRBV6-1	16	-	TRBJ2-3	TGTGCCAGCAGTGCTGACAGAGACAGAATCACAGATACGCAGTATTTT	CASSADRDRITDTQYF
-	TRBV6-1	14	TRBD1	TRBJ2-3	TGTGCCAGCAGTGAAGCGCGTTTAGGGGACAGGCCGTATTTT	CASSEARLGDRPYF
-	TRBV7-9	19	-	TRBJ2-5	TGTGCCAGCAGCTTAGCGACGATTGCGGGACCACGACACCAAGAGACCCAGTACTTC	CASSLATIAGPRHQETQYF
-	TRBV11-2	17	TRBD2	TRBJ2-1	TGTGCCAGCAGCTGGGGCAGGACTAGCGGGAATTACAATGAGCAGTTCTTC	CASSWGRTSGNYNEQFF
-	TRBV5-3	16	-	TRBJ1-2	TGTGCCAGAAGCTTCAGAATGGGGGGGCCTAACTATGGCTACACCTTC	CARSFRMGGPNYGYTF
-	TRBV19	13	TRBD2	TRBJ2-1	TGTGCCAGTAGTAAGACTAGCGGCAATGAGCAGTTCTTC	CASSKTSGNEQFF
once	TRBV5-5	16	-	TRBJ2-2	TGTGCCAGCACCCATTTAGGGGGAGAAAACACCGGGGAGCTGTTTTTT	CASTHLGGENTGELFF
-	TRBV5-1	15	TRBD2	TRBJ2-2	TGCGCCAGCAGCTTGGGAGCGGGAGGAACCGGGGAGCTGTTTTTT	CASSLGAGGTGELFF
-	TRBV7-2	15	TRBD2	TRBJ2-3	TGTGCCAGCAGTTTAAGCGGGATAAGCACAGATACGCAGTATTTT	CASSLSGISTDTQYF
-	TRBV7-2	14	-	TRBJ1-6	TGTGCCAGCAGCCCCGACAGGCGAGGTCTATCCCTCCACTTT	CASSPDRRGLSLHF
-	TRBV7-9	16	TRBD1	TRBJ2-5	TGTGCCAGCAGCTGGGGGCCGCAGGGGGCTGGAGAGACCCAGTACTTC	CASSWGPQGAGETQYF
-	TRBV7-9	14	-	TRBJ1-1	TGTGCCAGCAGCTTAGCGGAGTCAAACACTGAAGCTTTCTTT	CASSLAESNTEAFF
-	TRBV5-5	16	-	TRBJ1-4	TGTGCCAGCAGCCAAGACAGAGGGCAAACTAATGAAAAACTGTTTTTT	CASSQDRGQTNEKLFF
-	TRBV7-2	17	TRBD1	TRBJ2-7	TGTGCCAGCAGCGTTGTGTCCCCACGGGACAGGGGAAACGAGCAGTACTTC	CASSVVSPRDRGNEQYF
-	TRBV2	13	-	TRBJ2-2	TGTGCCAGTGCAGAGAGGGCAGACGGGGAGCTGTTTTTT	CASAERADGELFF
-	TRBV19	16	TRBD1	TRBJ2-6	TGTGCCAGTAGACCTCAGGGGGCGCGCGGGGCCAACGTCCTGACTTTC	CASRPQGARGANVLTF
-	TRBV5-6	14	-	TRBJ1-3	TGTGCCAGCAGCCGAGTCGACTTTGGAAACACCATATATTTT	CASSRVDFGNTIYF
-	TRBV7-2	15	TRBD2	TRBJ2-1	TGTGCCAGCAGTTCTAGCGGGGGGAATTACAATGAGCAGTTCTTC	CASSSSGGNYNEQFF
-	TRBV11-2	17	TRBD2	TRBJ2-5	TGTGCCAGCAGCCCTTACGCCGTAAGCGGGAGTAGGGAGACCCAGTACTTC	CASSPYAVSGSRETQYF
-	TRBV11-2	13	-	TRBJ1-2	TGTGCCAGCAGCTTAGGCAGGGTTGATGGCTACACCTTC	CASSLGRVDGYTF
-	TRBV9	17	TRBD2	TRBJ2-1	TGTGCCAGCAGCGTAGTCTTAGGACTAGCGGGGGGGGATGAGCAGTTCTTC	CASSVVLGLAGGDEQFF
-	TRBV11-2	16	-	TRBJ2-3	TGTGCCAGCAGCTTAGTGGCTATTCCTAGCACAGATACGCAGTATTTT	CASSLVAIPSTDTQYF
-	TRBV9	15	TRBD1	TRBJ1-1	TGTGCCAGCAGCGTAGTGGGGACAGGCGGCACTGAAGCTTTCTTT	CASSVVGTGGTEAFF